This entry lists 9 T cell receptor beta chains sequenced from one sample in a study of T cells after somatic rescue of genetic block. Some clones are missing from TCRdb's copy, which holds only in-frame ones; the method was immunoSEQ multiplex PCR. Of 68,000 or so clones in the sample, around 90% were seen once. Sequenced sample: peripheral blood mononuclear cells (PBMCs). Every receptor here comes from a man between 40 and 49 years old.

DNA of the CDR3: TGCAGCGTTGATGCAGGGGTCGGCGAAAAACTGTTTTTT. Protein product: CSVDAGVGEKLFF. The rearrangement joins TRBV29-1 to TRBJ1-4; possibly TRBD1 for D (6 bases). From germline, CDR1 is SQVTM and CDR2 ANQGSEA. The CDR3 sequence is 13 residues long. Trimming removed 3 bases at V and 8 bases at J, with 13 bases between.

The chain couples TRBV5-4 to TRBJ2-3, with 9 bases matching TRBD1. This CDR3 comprises 15 residues. Germline V gives CDR1 SGHNT, CDR2 YYREEE (reference sequence). The ends lost 4 bases at V and 2 bases at J; junction bases unmatched: 5. The CDR3 DNA follows: TGTGCCAGCAGCCACCGGGACAGGGCCACAGATACGCAGTATTTT. Its protein is CASSHRDRATDTQYF.

This chain uses TRBV9 with TRBJ2-7; TRBD2 matches 7 bases. The CDR3 loop spans 15 amino acids. V shed 4 bases and J 2 bases; nucleotides not matched to a gene: 9. Looked up from germline, CDR1 is SGDLS and CDR2 is YYNGEE. The CDR3 here is CASSTSWGGTYEQYF. The CDR3 bases are TGTGCCAGCAGCACGAGTTGGGGGGGAACCTACGAGCAGTACTTC.

This clone was seen a single time. The chain employs TRBV4-2 and TRBJ2-7; 7 positions match TRBD2. Losses at the gene ends were 0 bases for V and 1 base for J; bases not matched to a gene: 0. CDR3 length: 14 amino acids. Germline CDR1 is LGHNA and CDR2 is YNFKEQ. In DNA, the CDR3 is TGTGCCAGCAGCCAAGAGCGGGGGTCCTACGAGCAGTACTTC. Translating gives CASSQERGSYEQYF.

This clone was seen only once. The chain couples TRBV6-5 to TRBJ1-2; weak D call: TRBD1 (5 bases). V was clipped by 2 bases and J by 3 bases, with 7 bases between them. This CDR3 region has 13 residues. Germline-derived CDR1 and CDR2 are MNHEY and SVGAGI. For the CDR3, the DNA is TGTGCCAGCAGTTACGGGGGGGACTATGGCTACACCTTC. It specifies CASSYGGDYGYTF.

The chain uses TRBV7-2 and TRBJ2-7; tentative D call: TRBD2 (6 bases). Trimming took 5 bases from V and 2 from J, leaving 16 bases between them. The CDR3 has 15 amino acids. The germline gives CDR1 SGHTA, CDR2 FQGNSA. CDR3 sequence (DNA): TGTGCCAGCAGCAGGGCGGGACTGCAACCCTACGAGCAGTACTTC. Protein: CASSRAGLQPYEQYF.

The chain recombines TRBV7-2 with TRBJ2-2, with D tentatively TRBD1 (5 bases). CDR3 size: 17 residues. The V gene's germline CDR1 is SGHTA and CDR2 FQGNSA. Trimming stripped 5 bases from V and 5 bases from J, with 21 bases between. As DNA, the CDR3 is TGTGCCAGCAGCCATTTTTTTGGGGCTATGGTGACCGGGGAGCTGTTTTTT. Translation: CASSHFFGAMVTGELFF.

This clone was seen once. J is TRBJ2-7 and V is TRBV28, with unresolved D. Germline V gives CDR1 MDHEN, CDR2 SYDVKM. The CDR3 is made up of 15 amino acids. The V end was cut by 5 bases, the J end by 2 bases, with 16 bases between. As DNA, the CDR3 is TGTGCCAGCAGTCCCGCTGGGGTCCCGGCCTACGAGCAGTACTTC. This sequence encodes CASSPAGVPAYEQYF.

The gene calls are TRBV5-6 and TRBJ2-5; 9 bases line up with TRBD2. The CDR3 length is 15 residues. The germline gives CDR1 SGHDT, CDR2 YYEEEE. The junction had 4 bases not matched to a gene; V was cut back by 2 bases and J by 2 bases. The chain's CDR3 is CASSFASGTQETQYF. For the CDR3, the DNA is TGTGCCAGCAGCTTTGCTAGCGGGACTCAAGAGACCCAGTACTTC.